The 18 T cell receptor beta chains in this list originate from one sample, sequenced in a study of chemoradiotherapy in HPV16-positive cancers. Libraries were prepared by immunoSEQ multiplex PCR; TCRdb keeps only in-frame clonotypes and omits some of them. The sample consists of around 5,200 clones, 85% of them appearing once. Source: tumor tissue, taken from a patient who underwent chemoradiotherapy. The receptors were sampled from a human donor with HPV-associated anogenital cancer.

This clone has just a few counts. The CDR3 sequence is CASSVGLRFGYTF. CDR3 DNA sequence: TGTGCCAGCTCAGTAGGATTACGCTTTGGCTACACCTTC. The rearrangement uses TRBV6-5 and TRBJ1-2; D is uncertain. From germline, CDR1 is MNHEY and CDR2 SVGAGI. The CDR3 runs 13 residues. Between the trimmed V and J ends, which lost 8 bases and 7 bases, there was a span of 17 bases.

The chain carries TRBV11-2 and TRBJ2-7; tentative D call: TRBD1 (6 bases). The CDR3 is 13 amino acids. Germline CDR1 is SGHAT and CDR2 is FQNNGV. V lost 3 bases and J 6 bases, leaving 12 bases between the germline ends. CDR3 region: CASSFFQGGEQYF. The CDR3 DNA is TGTGCCAGCAGCTTCTTCCAAGGGGGCGAGCAGTACTTC.

The chain is built from TRBV4-2 and TRBJ2-1, with 9 bases that match TRBD2. Germline lookup yields CDR1 LGHNA and CDR2 YNFKEQ. This CDR3 is 17 amino acids long. V gave up 0 bases and J gave up 6 bases; unmatched junction bases: 9. The CDR3 nucleotides are TGTGCCAGCAGCCAAGAGGCGGCGGGGGGGCCTCTCAATGAGCAGTTCTTC. Translated, it gives CASSQEAAGGPLNEQFF.

The V and J genes are TRBV10-3 and TRBJ2-3; D is possibly TRBD2 (5 bases). Germline V gene lookup returns CDR1 ENHRY and CDR2 SYGVKD. The CDR3 contains 12 residues. The ends were cut back, 7 bases at V and 4 bases at J, with 9 bases in the middle. The CDR3 loop is CAINLGADTQYF. The CDR3 nucleotides read TGTGCCATCAATCTCGGGGCAGATACGCAGTATTTT.

The chain is built from TRBV27 and TRBJ1-1, with D possibly being TRBD1 (6 bases). CDR1 and CDR2 from the germline V gene are MNHEY and SMNVEV (reference sequence). Trimming took 7 bases from V and 7 from J, leaving 16 bases between them. The CDR3 spans 13 residues. CDR3 DNA sequence: TGTGCCAGCACCTCCCTAAGGGGGGATGAAGCTTTCTTT. This codes for CASTSLRGDEAFF.

V gene TRBV5-1 combines with J gene TRBJ1-2; 8 bases are shared with TRBD1. Germline CDR1 SGHRS, CDR2 YFSETQ. V was clipped by 2 bases and J by 6 bases; unmatched bases: 9. The CDR3 loop spans 15 amino acids. DNA for the CDR3: TGCGCCAGCAGCTTTGCCCCAGGGGGCACGGATGGCTACACCTTC. Amino acid sequence: CASSFAPGGTDGYTF.

V usage is TRBV4-1 and J usage is TRBJ2-1; weak D call: TRBD1 (9 bases). V lost 0 bases, J lost 4 bases, and 19 bases lay in between. The CDR3 totals 18 residues. Germline lookup yields CDR1 MGHRA and CDR2 YSYEKL. CDR3: CASSQDWVAGQGYNEQFF. The CDR3 nucleotides read TGCGCCAGCAGCCAAGATTGGGTAGCGGGACAGGGATACAATGAGCAGTTCTTC.

The chain uses TRBV5-1 and TRBJ2-1; 7 bases match TRBD2. V shed 4 bases, J shed 7 bases, and the junction held 14 bases outside the gene matches. Germline loops: CDR1 SGHRS, CDR2 YFSETQ. The CDR3 is 16 amino acids. In nucleotides, the CDR3 is TGCGCCAGCAGCCTCGAGACTAGCTCACTCGGGAATGAGCAGTTCTTC. It codes for CASSLETSSLGNEQFF.

For the CDR3, the DNA is TGTGCCAGCAGTCCTATCCCAGTTTTCAGCTCCTACAATGAGCAGTTCTTC. It translates to CASSPIPVFSSYNEQFF. The chain joins TRBV14 to TRBJ2-1; D is ambiguous. This CDR3 comprises 17 residues. Trimming pared 6 bases from V and 0 bases from J, leaving 18 bases between. From germline, CDR1 is SGHDN and CDR2 FVKESK.

This chain uses TRBV11-2 with TRBJ2-5; 12 nucleotides match TRBD2. Germline V CDR1 and CDR2: SGHAT, FQNNGV. The junction had 9 bases not matched to a gene; V was cut back by 2 bases and J by 5 bases. CDR3 size: 17 residues. In DNA, the CDR3 is TGTGCCAGCAGCTTACTAGCGGGGGGGGCCGGGGTGGAGACCCAGTACTTC. Protein: CASSLLAGGAGVETQYF.

This chain uses TRBV4-1 with TRBJ1-2; the D gene is possibly TRBD1 (5 bases). Germline V lookup: CDR1 MGHRA, CDR2 YSYEKL. This CDR3 has 15 amino acids. V gave up 0 bases and J gave up 4 bases, with 12 bases separating them. CDR3 sequence reads: CASSQDPGEAYGYTF. CDR3 nucleotides: TGCGCCAGCAGCCAAGATCCGGGGGAGGCCTATGGCTACACCTTC.

This clone has just a few counts. The V call is TRBV5-8, the J call TRBJ1-5; tentative D call: TRBD1 (6 bases). V dropped 6 bases and J dropped 0 bases, with 22 bases sitting between them. Germline lookup yields CDR1 SGHTS and CDR2 YDEGEE. This CDR3 region has 18 residues. The CDR3 coding sequence is TGTGCCAGCATCCCAACAGGGACGTTTTCCTATAGCAATCAGCCCCAGCATTTT. It yields the protein CASIPTGTFSYSNQPQHF.

The chain couples TRBV6-1 to TRBJ2-7; 8 nucleotides agree with TRBD1. Germline CDR1 and CDR2: MNHNS and SASEGT. Germline trimming cut 7 bases from V and 3 bases from J; bases unmatched to any gene: 2. The length of the CDR3 is 12 residues. This CDR3 reads CASNGQGYEQYV. For the CDR3, the DNA is TGTGCCAGCAATGGACAGGGCTACGAGCAGTACGTC.

This chain uses TRBV19 with TRBJ2-1; 7 bases align to TRBD1. CDR1 and CDR2 (germline): LNHDA, SQIVND (reference sequence). The CDR3 runs 18 residues. J lost 6 bases, V lost 1 base, and 15 bases had no gene match. CDR3 DNA: TGTGCCAGTAGTATAGTAGGTTCGGACAGGCCAACCGTCAATGAGCAGTTCTTC. It translates to CASSIVGSDRPTVNEQFF.

CDR3 in amino acids: CASSSQGPTNTEAFF. As DNA, the CDR3 is TGTGCCAGCAGCTCACAGGGACCTACGAACACTGAAGCTTTCTTT. This chain uses TRBV7-2 with TRBJ1-1, with a weak D call TRBD1 (6 bases). The CDR3 totals 15 residues. The V gene lost 4 bases and the J gene lost 1 base, with 13 bases spanning the gap. Germline V lookup: CDR1 SGHTA, CDR2 FQGNSA.

The V call is TRBV7-8, the J call TRBJ1-2; the D gene is possibly TRBD1 (5 bases). The CDR3 spans 15 residues. Germline V gene data show CDR1 as SGHVS and CDR2 as FQNEAQ. The germline V and J ends were trimmed by 1 base and 2 bases, with 11 bases remaining between them. This CDR3 is CASSLEVRQNYGYTF. The CDR3 DNA is TGTGCCAGCAGCTTAGAGGTTCGACAGAACTATGGCTACACCTTC.

This sequence joins TRBV6-1 and TRBJ1-5; 7 bases fit TRBD1. The J segment lost 3 bases and the V segment lost 7 bases, leaving 3 bases of the junction unmatched. Germline V gives CDR1 MNHNS, CDR2 SASEGT. CDR3 size: 13 residues. The CDR3 DNA reads TGTGCCAGCATACAGGGGAACAATCAGCCCCAGCATTTT. Protein: CASIQGNNQPQHF.

This chain joins TRBV7-2 and TRBJ1-2; 12 bases match TRBD1. The germline CDR1 and CDR2 sequences are SGHTA and FQGNSA. The length of the CDR3 is 17 residues. J gave up 8 bases and V 5 bases, and 15 bases lay outside the gene matches. CDR3 in DNA: TGTGCCAGCAGCAGATCGACGGGACAGGGGGCTTTGGAGGGCTACACCTTC. Protein: CASSRSTGQGALEGYTF.